This T cell receptor beta chain was captured in a study of T cells in Graves' hyperthyroidism and ophthalmopathy. Study observations and caveats: In blood, most of the thyroid clonotypes expanded above 0.001 were also present.

Details on this clonotype: Its antigen is not known.

V dropped 3 bases and J dropped 4; count of bases not matched to a gene: 10. The CDR3 has 16 residues. Germline V gene data show CDR1 as MDHEN and CDR2 as SYDVKM. Amplification of TCR beta CDR3 regions used RNA as the template. The primer set for the first-round RT-PCR of the TCR CDR3 was HTBI. TCRdb used MiXCR to reprocess the multiplex PCR reads, holding one entry per CDR3 protein. The data show around 700,000 distinct CDR3 sequences, with roughly 20% seen just once and around 15% held by the top ten. The chain employs TRBV28 and TRBJ1-1, with TRBD1 identical over 8 bases. The sample consisted of blood. This TCR was sampled from a woman between 45 and 65 years old with Graves' hyperthyroidism that later progressed to Graves' ophthalmopathy. Here the CDR3 reads CASSFGGQGWVTEAFF. The CDR3 coding sequence is TGTGCCAGCAGTTTCGGAGGACAGGGTTGGGTCACTGAAGCTTTCTTT.